Shown below are 30 T cell receptor beta chains from a single sample sequenced in a study of OX40 agonist ivuxolimab in advanced cancers. Sequenced by immunoSEQ multiplex PCR; TCRdb stores in-frame clones only, minus some. This sample has 40,000 or so clones, with roughly 88% found just once. The sample consisted of CD4+ or CD8+ T cells sorted from blood, taken in a trial of the OX40 agonist ivuxolimab. These receptors were taken from an adult with an advanced solid tumor such as melanoma, head and neck, liver or kidney cancer.

V gene TRBV18 combines with J gene TRBJ2-4; D call uncertain. The CDR3 is 14 amino acids. Trimming pared 0 bases from V and 7 bases from J, leaving 10 bases between. The germline V gene encodes CDR1 KGHSH and CDR2 LQKENI. Here the CDR3 reads CASSPPMAFNIQYF. As DNA, the CDR3 is TGTGCCAGCTCACCACCTATGGCCTTCAACATTCAGTACTTC.

The J gene is TRBJ2-7, the V gene TRBV13; D ambiguous. The CDR3 is 13 residues long. CDR1 and CDR2 (germline): PRHDT, FYEKMQ (reference sequence). V lost 3 bases and J 5 bases, leaving 11 bases between the germline ends. In nucleotides, the CDR3 is TGTGCCAGCAGCTTTCCCGGATTTCACGAGCAGTACGTC. As protein: CASSFPGFHEQYV.

This rearrangement joins TRBV9 to TRBJ2-2; 8 nucleotides align to TRBD1. Germline V CDR1 and CDR2: SGDLS, YYNGEE. V lost 0 bases, J lost 7 bases, and 5 bases stayed unmatched. The CDR3 is 15 residues long. The CDR3, as DNA: TGTGCCAGCAGCGTAGACCAGGGGGCTATCGGGGAGCTGTTTTTT. Its translation is CASSVDQGAIGELFF.

In this sample, this clone turned up once. This rearrangement joins TRBV7-9 to TRBJ2-7; 10 bases align to TRBD1. The CDR3 has 16 residues. With 5 bases clipped from V and 6 bases from J, the junction kept 13 bases outside the gene matches. Germline V CDR1 and CDR2: SEHNR, FQNEAQ (reference sequence). CDR3 sequence reads: CASSRSGGQGIGEQYF. The DNA for the CDR3 is TGTGCCAGCAGCCGCTCTGGGGGACAGGGGATCGGCGAGCAGTACTTC.

Written as DNA, the CDR3 is TGCGCCAGCAGCTCTAGGGGGGGACAAACAGCTAACTATGGCTACACCTTC. It codes for CASSSRGGQTANYGYTF. The chain is built from TRBV4-3 and TRBJ1-2; possible D gene TRBD1, 6 bases. The germline V gene encodes CDR1 LGHNA and CDR2 YSLEER. This CDR3 is built from 17 residues. V lost 5 bases to trimming and J lost 0 bases, with 19 bases between them.

Here the CDR3 reads CASSLAVTGEDEQYF. The CDR3 DNA follows: TGCGCCAGCAGCTTGGCCGTGACAGGGGAGGACGAGCAGTACTTC. The chain links TRBV5-1 to TRBJ2-7, with 8 bases that match TRBD1. This CDR3 is 15 amino acids long. Germline V gives CDR1 SGHRS, CDR2 YFSETQ. J gave up 5 bases and V 0 bases, and 7 bases lay outside the gene matches.

This clone was observed a few times. CDR3 sequence (DNA): TGTGCCTGGGGGACTTATAGCAATCAGCCCCAGCATTTT. This translates into CAWGTYSNQPQHF. This chain links TRBV30 with TRBJ1-5; D might be TRBD1 (5 bases). CDR1 GTSNPN and CDR2 SVGIG come from the germline V gene (reference sequence). This CDR3 contains 13 residues. The germline V and J ends were trimmed by 5 bases and 0 bases, with 8 bases remaining between them.

The gene calls are TRBV28 and TRBJ1-4, with unresolved D. Germline V lookup: CDR1 MDHEN, CDR2 SYDVKM. The V end lost 7 bases, the J end lost 6 bases, and 18 bases lay between the germline ends. This CDR3 has 15 residues. CDR3 DNA sequence: TGTGCCAGCACTACTTCCGGGCCGATTTATGAAAAACTGTTTTTT. This gives the protein CASTTSGPIYEKLFF.

V is TRBV4-2 and J is TRBJ1-6; the D is unclear. Between the trimmed V and J ends, which lost 1 base and 1 base, there was a span of 11 bases. CDR3 size: 17 residues. Germline V gene lookup returns CDR1 LGHNA and CDR2 YNFKEQ. CDR3 amino acids: CASSQATSGSYNSPLHF. DNA for the CDR3: TGTGCCAGCAGCCAAGCCACCTCTGGTTCCTATAATTCACCCCTCCACTTT.

The count of this clone is one. In DNA, the CDR3 is TGTGCCAGCACCCTAGACGACAGTTACAATGAGCAGTTCTTC. This codes for CASTLDDSYNEQFF. The rearrangement links TRBV7-6 to TRBJ2-1, with D tentatively TRBD1 (5 bases). Deletions cut 7 bases from V and 4 bases from J, with 14 bases between. The germline gives CDR1 SGHVS, CDR2 FNYEAQ. This CDR3 is 14 amino acids long.

The chain combines TRBV6-1 with TRBJ2-2; 11 bases are a match to TRBD1. V dropped 7 bases and J dropped 6; count of bases not matched to a gene: 7. Germline loops: CDR1 MNHNS, CDR2 SASEGT. The CDR3 loop spans 15 amino acids. CDR3 protein: CASTRTGGVPGELFF. CDR3 coding DNA: TGTGCCAGCACCCGGACAGGGGGCGTCCCCGGGGAGCTGTTTTTT.

As to this clone: Compared with germline, one end of the junction differs, possibly owing to a read error. The J gene is TRBJ2-1, the V gene TRBV2; D gene unclear. Germline loops: CDR1 SNHLY, CDR2 FYNNEI. This CDR3 region has 17 residues. CDR3 in DNA: TGTGCCAGCAATGAACCCCGGACGTTGAGCTCCTACAATGAGCAGTTCTTC. Translated, it gives CASNEPRTLSSYNEQFF.

V usage is TRBV7-3 and J usage is TRBJ1-2; a weak D match, TRBD1 (5 bases). CDR3 size: 15 residues. V lost 2 bases and J lost 3, with 13 bases in between. Germline assignment: CDR1 SGHTA and CDR2 FQGTGA. The CDR3 loop is CASSLSGTDYYGYTF. CDR3 bases: TGTGCCAGCAGCTTATCCGGGACCGACTACTATGGCTACACCTTC. Full variable domain (remainder filled in from reference TRBV7-3 and TRBJ1-2): GAGVSQTPSNKVTEKGKYVELRCDPISGHTALYWYRQSLGQGPEFLIYFQGTGAADDSGLPNDRFFAVRPEGSVSTLKIQRTERGDSAVYLCASSLSGTDYYGYTFGSGTRLTVV.

The V and J genes are TRBV6-9 and TRBJ1-5; D gene unclear. Germline V gene sequence: CDR1 MNHGY, CDR2 SVAAGI. This CDR3 region has 13 residues. V lost 6 bases and J 4 bases, leaving 10 bases between the germline ends. CDR3 sequence: CASSPYGNQPQHF. The CDR3 nucleotides are TGTGCCAGCAGCCCGTACGGGAATCAGCCCCAGCATTTT.

This clone was detected a few times. The V call is TRBV11-2, the J call TRBJ2-2; no firm D call. Germline V gene sequence: CDR1 SGHAT, CDR2 FQNNGV. There are 14 residues in the CDR3. The ends were cut back, 5 bases at V and 9 bases at J, with 16 bases in the middle. The chain's CDR3 is CASSEPGWARELFF. The CDR3 bases are TGTGCCAGCAGCGAGCCTGGGTGGGCCCGGGAGCTGTTTTTT.

This clone has just a few counts. This chain uses TRBV7-8 with TRBJ1-1; no definite D call. The germline V gene encodes CDR1 SGHVS and CDR2 FQNEAQ. Trimming left V 1 base short and J 3 bases short, with 12 bases between. The CDR3 spans 15 residues. CDR3: CASSLERNPYTEAFF. The CDR3 DNA sequence: TGTGCCAGCAGCTTAGAGAGGAACCCATACACTGAAGCTTTCTTT.

This clone showed up just once. The chain links TRBV4-2 to TRBJ2-7; TRBD2 aligns across 8 bases. CDR1 is LGHNA and CDR2 is YNFKEQ in the germline V gene. The CDR3 is 15 amino acids. V shed 0 bases, J shed 3 bases, and the junction held 4 bases outside the gene matches. The CDR3 DNA reads TGTGCCAGCAGCCAAGAGCGGGGGGCCAGCTACGAGCAGTACTTC. Translated, it gives CASSQERGASYEQYF.

J is TRBJ2-5 and V is TRBV7-7, with D perhaps TRBD2 (7 bases). CDR1 is SSHAT and CDR2 is FNYEAQ in the germline V gene (reference sequence). The ends were cut back, 10 bases at V and 4 bases at J, with 19 bases in the middle. The CDR3 sequence is 14 residues long. CDR3 DNA sequence: TGTGCCATTTCTCAAGGGGGGGTCGGAGAGACCCAGTACTTC. Its protein is CAISQGGVGETQYF.

V usage is TRBV19 and J usage is TRBJ1-1; D call uncertain. Germline V gene lookup returns CDR1 LNHDA and CDR2 SQIVND (reference sequence). V was trimmed by 2 bases and J by 0 bases, leaving 4 bases between them. The CDR3 contains 13 residues. The CDR3 protein is CASSIHVNTEAFF. The CDR3 coding sequence is TGTGCCAGTAGTATACACGTGAACACTGAAGCTTTCTTT. The whole variable domain, filled in from reference TRBV19 and TRBJ1-1, reads DGGITQSPKYLFRKEGQNVTLSCEQNLNHDAMYWYRQDPGQGLRLIYYSQIVNDFQKGDIAEGYSVSREKKESFPLTVTSAQKNPTAFYLCASSIHVNTEAFFGQGTRLTVV.

The gene calls are TRBV5-1 and TRBJ1-2; D is possibly TRBD1 (5 bases). Germline V gene lookup returns CDR1 SGHRS and CDR2 YFSETQ. The V gene lost 4 bases and the J gene lost 2 bases, with 9 bases spanning the gap. The CDR3 has 13 residues. Written as DNA, the CDR3 is TGCGCCAGCAGCCCAGGGTCGAACTATGGCTACACCTTC. This encodes CASSPGSNYGYTF.

The V gene is TRBV16, the J gene TRBJ2-1, with D maybe TRBD1 (6 bases). The germline V gene has CDR1 KGHSY and CDR2 FQNENV. This CDR3 is 16 amino acids long. With 2 bases removed from V and 0 bases from J, the gap between germline ends came to 11 bases. CDR3 DNA: TGTGCCAGCAGCCAAATCGCAGGGGACTCCTACAATGAGCAGTTCTTC. It specifies CASSQIAGDSYNEQFF.

The genes are TRBV6-6 and TRBJ1-4; D call uncertain. Germline V lookup: CDR1 MNHNY, CDR2 SVGAGI (reference sequence). Trimming took off 6 bases at V and 2 bases at J, with 10 bases between the two ends. CDR3 length: 14 amino acids. CDR3 DNA: TGTGCCAGCAGATGGACCGATACTAATGAAAAACTGTTTTTT. It is translated as CASRWTDTNEKLFF.

The CDR3 DNA reads as TGCGCCAGCAGTGTGGAGACAGTGAACACTGAAGCTTTCTTT. Its protein is CASSVETVNTEAFF. This sequence joins TRBV10-1 and TRBJ1-1, with a tentative D call TRBD1 (5 bases). V was cut by 4 bases and J by 0 bases, with 9 bases left in between. Germline CDR1 reads WNHNN; CDR2 reads SYGVQD (reference sequence). The CDR3 covers 14 residues.

This sequence joins TRBV7-2 and TRBJ1-5; TRBD1 matches at 12 bases. Germline assignment: CDR1 SGHTA and CDR2 FQGNSA. The CDR3 runs to 18 residues. Germline trimming cut 4 bases from V and 11 bases from J; bases unmatched to any gene: 18. In DNA, the CDR3 is TGTGCCAGCAGCTCGGCGGTATGGGACAGGGGGCTCCCCCAGGCCCAGCATTTT. Amino acid sequence: CASSSAVWDRGLPQAQHF.

The chain carries TRBV7-2 and TRBJ1-1; D is unclear. Looked up from germline, CDR1 is SGHTA and CDR2 is FQGNSA. The V end was cut by 2 bases, the J end by 1 base, with 5 bases between. The CDR3 sequence is 13 residues long. CDR3 amino acids: CASSLTENTEAFF. DNA of the CDR3: TGTGCCAGCAGCTTAACGGAGAACACTGAAGCTTTCTTT.

The chain is built from TRBV7-9 and TRBJ2-3; TRBD2 aligns across 15 bases. CDR3 length equals 17 residues. Germline V gene sequence: CDR1 SEHNR, CDR2 FQNEAQ (reference sequence). The ends lost 7 bases at V and 4 bases at J; junction bases unmatched: 9. In nucleotides, the CDR3 is TGTGCCAGCAAACCGGGACTAGCGGGGGGTATCGCAGATACGCAGTATTTT. This gives the protein CASKPGLAGGIADTQYF.

V and J are TRBV9 and TRBJ1-2, with 9 bases that match TRBD1. Germline trimming cut 0 bases from V and 4 bases from J; bases unmatched to any gene: 7. The CDR3 is made up of 16 amino acids. CDR1 is SGDLS and CDR2 is YYNGEE in the germline V gene. The CDR3 reads CASSVERQGVFYGYTF. The CDR3 coding sequence is TGTGCCAGCAGCGTAGAACGACAGGGGGTTTTCTATGGCTACACCTTC.

V usage is TRBV5-5 and J usage is TRBJ1-1; no clear D gene. There are 13 residues in the CDR3. Germline lookup yields CDR1 SGHKS and CDR2 YYEKEE (reference sequence). Trimming cost V 2 bases and J 0 bases, with 5 bases left between them. This CDR3 is CASSFDLNTEAFF. The DNA for the CDR3 is TGTGCCAGCAGCTTCGACTTGAACACTGAAGCTTTCTTT.

The count of this clone is one. This sequence joins TRBV6-6 and TRBJ1-2, with 8 bases matching TRBD1. This CDR3 is built from 13 residues. Germline-derived CDR1 and CDR2 are MNHNY and SVGAGI (reference sequence). V trimming: 6 bases; J trimming: 7 bases; junction bases outside the gene matches: 7. Here the CDR3 DNA reads TGTGCCAGCAGCCCGGGACAGGTGCTTGGCTACACCTTC. Its protein product is CASSPGQVLGYTF.

CDR3 loop: CASSLENVERGGELFF. For the CDR3, the DNA is TGTGCCAGCAGCTTAGAGAATGTTGAGCGGGGCGGGGAGCTGTTTTTT. The chain couples TRBV5-4 to TRBJ2-2; 7 bases map to TRBD2. The CDR3 is made up of 16 amino acids. The V segment lost 2 bases and the J segment 7 bases; nucleotides outside the gene matches: 11. The germline CDR1 and CDR2 sequences are SGHNT and YYREEE (reference sequence).